Listed below are T cell receptor beta chains from one sample, sequenced in a study of blood T cell repertoires in COVID-19. The repertoire was sequenced with immunoSEQ multiplex PCR; TCRdb's copy has only in-frame clones and lacks some. The sample shows hundreds of thousands of clones, about nine tenths of them seen only once. Specimen: peripheral blood. Receptors originate from a woman aged 45-60 years with COVID-19, enrolled during active disease. Each CDR3 is given with its conserved first and last residue. Fields, in order: V gene, clone size, J gene, D gene, CDR3 DNA, CDR3 protein. A D gene is named only where the DNA matches it firmly. A row's size may be missing; if present it is once, few, many or a size class.

TRBV6-2/TRBV6-3,.,TRBJ2-1,.,TGTGCCAGCAGTTTGAGGGGGATCCTCTACAATGAGCAGTTCTTC,CASSLRGILYNEQFF
TRBV9,.,TRBJ1-1,.,TGTGCCAGCAGCGTAGAGTCAGTCGTAACTGAAGCTTTCTTT,CASSVESVVTEAFF
TRBV5-6,.,TRBJ2-2,TRBD1,TGTGCCAGCAGCTGGGGCAGGGGGCGCATTATAACCGGGGAGCTGTTTTTT,CASSWGRGRIITGELFF
TRBV5-1,.,TRBJ2-1,TRBD2,TGCGCCAGCAGCTCCTCTAGCGGGAGGGCCGTCCATGAGCAGTTCTTC,CASSSSSGRAVHEQFF
TRBV5-1,.,TRBJ1-4,.,TGCGCCAGCAGCTTGGCTCGGGGATTGAATGAAAAACTGTTTTTT,CASSLARGLNEKLFF
TRBV30,.,TRBJ2-7,TRBD2,TGTGCCTGGAAGCCGGGACTAGCGAGGAGCGAGCAGTACTTC,CAWKPGLARSEQYF
TRBV27,.,TRBJ2-5,.,TGTGCCAGCAGTTTAAAGGGCAGGGTCACTCAAGAGACCCAGTACTTC,CASSLKGRVTQETQYF
TRBV4-1,.,TRBJ2-1,TRBD2,TGCGCCAGCAGCCCGAGAGGGGCGGGGGGCAGCTCCTACAATGAGCAGTTCTTC,CASSPRGAGGSSYNEQFF
TRBV18,once,TRBJ1-1,.,TGTGCCAGCTCACCACGGGCATATGACACTGAAGCTTTCTTT,CASSPRAYDTEAFF
TRBV9,.,TRBJ2-5,TRBD2,TGTGCCAGCAGCCCAGGACTAGCTCGTACCAAAGAGACCCAGTACTTC,CASSPGLARTKETQYF